This TCR beta chain was captured by sequencing in a study of beta chain features in type 1 diabetes. Study-level background: There were approximately 110,000,000 sorted cells examined across all samples. The study, taken as a whole, reports: It was among patients, rather than healthy donors, that naive, central memory and Treg TCRB repertoires appeared more similar. It was not settled here whether HLA type affects TCRB rearrangement. Type 1 diabetes patients had TCRB CDR3s that were shorter (moderately but significantly so) in all four CD4+ subsets.

Reverse transcription of all isolated RNA meant that expressed TCRB transcripts were sequenced. Produced via immunoSEQ multiplex PCR; TCRdb's table is partial and in-frame only. The repertoire holds about 360,000 clones, with over 9.5% as singletons. In regard to this clone: Its antigen is unidentified.

Germline-derived CDR1 and CDR2 are LGHNA and YNFKEQ. The CDR3 runs to 15 residues. Losses at the gene ends were 7 bases for V and 7 bases for J; bases not matched to a gene: 15. The rearrangement links TRBV4-2 to TRBJ2-7, with 8 bases fitting TRBD1. The TCR originated in a man aged 18-30 years in good health. The sequenced material came from naive CD4+ T cells from blood. The CDR3 sequence is CASTLRGTGQEEQYF. The CDR3 DNA reads as TGTGCCAGCACCTTACGCGGGACAGGCCAAGAGGAGCAGTACTTC.